The 10 T cell receptor beta chains reported below all come from one sample, sequenced in a study of control samples from healthy donors and cancer patients. Here immunoSEQ multiplex PCR was the method, and the copy in TCRdb shows in-frame clones only, minus some. The repertoire consists of approximately 120,000 clones, with approximately 92% occurring once and the leading ten covering approximately 0.58%. Input material: PBMCs. These receptors all come from an elderly man with head and neck cancer.

This chain uses TRBV5-6 with TRBJ1-5; D is possibly TRBD1 (6 bases). Trimming stripped 4 bases from V and 9 bases from J, with 17 bases between. The CDR3 is 14 residues long. Germline loops: CDR1 SGHDT, CDR2 YYEEEE. This CDR3 reads CASSSRTDLTPQHF. CDR3 DNA sequence: TGTGCCAGCAGCAGTAGGACAGATCTGACGCCCCAGCATTTT.

The CDR3 protein is CASSQDPGGGLSYNEQFF. Written as DNA, the CDR3 is TGTGCCAGCAGCCAAGATCCCGGGGGAGGTCTCTCCTACAATGAGCAGTTCTTC. J is TRBJ2-1 and V is TRBV3-1 (or the pseudogene TRBV3-2); TRBD2 is a possible D gene (6 bases). The germline V gene encodes CDR1 LGHDT and CDR2 YNNKEL (reference sequence). CDR3 length: 18 amino acids. The germline V and J ends were trimmed by 0 bases and 0 bases, with 15 bases remaining between them.

The rearrangement uses TRBV9 and TRBJ2-1; no firm D call. The CDR3 length is 11 residues. V was cut by 0 bases and J by 8 bases, with 3 bases left in between. The germline V gene has CDR1 SGDLS and CDR2 YYNGEE. The CDR3 loop reads CASSVAHEQFF. The CDR3 DNA reads as TGTGCCAGCAGCGTAGCCCATGAGCAGTTCTTC.

This clone was detected once. Written as DNA, the CDR3 is TGTGCCAGCAGTTACGGGGACACCGGGGAGCTGTTTTTT. It encodes CASSYGDTGELFF. The J gene is TRBJ2-2, the V gene TRBV6-6; D uncertain. The CDR3 is 13 residues long. V was clipped by 2 bases and J by 3 bases, with 4 bases between them. Germline V gene data show CDR1 as MNHNY and CDR2 as SVGAGI (reference sequence).

The chain combines TRBV5-1 with TRBJ2-5; perhaps TRBD1 as D (6 bases). Germline V CDR1 and CDR2: SGHRS, YFSETQ. The CDR3 sequence is 14 residues long. V lost 4 bases and J lost 5, with 15 bases in between. CDR3 region: CASSTGTKMETQYF. CDR3 DNA sequence: TGCGCCAGCAGCACCGGGACAAAAATGGAGACCCAGTACTTC.

CDR3: CASSLMEGTGYEQYF. CDR3 DNA: TGTGCCAGCAGCTTGATGGAGGGAACAGGCTACGAGCAGTACTTC. The chain has TRBV5-4 and TRBJ2-7, with D maybe TRBD2 (6 bases). V was shortened by 1 base and J by 3 bases, with 14 bases between the two germline ends. The CDR3 has 15 residues. The V gene's germline CDR1 is SGHNT and CDR2 YYREEE (reference sequence).

The chain uses TRBV6-2 or TRBV6-3 and TRBJ2-3; 12 nucleotides line up with TRBD2. Germline CDR1 and CDR2: MNHEY and SVGEGT. After removal of 5 bases from V and 0 bases from J, the junction contained 0 bases not matched to a gene. The CDR3 covers 15 residues. The CDR3, as DNA: TGTGCCAGCAGTCTAGCGGGAGGGAGCACAGATACGCAGTATTTT. It encodes CASSLAGGSTDTQYF.

The V call is TRBV25-1, the J call TRBJ2-7; D is possibly TRBD1 (6 bases). V was trimmed by 8 bases and J by 2 bases, leaving 10 bases between them. The CDR3 contains 12 residues. Per germline, CDR1 MGHDK and CDR2 SYGVNS. The CDR3, as DNA: TGTGCCAGCGGGGGCCCTACCTACGAGCAGTACTTC. Amino acid sequence: CASGGPTYEQYF.

The rearrangement joins TRBV6-5 to TRBJ2-7, with D possibly matching TRBD1 (6 bases). This CDR3 has 13 amino acids. V shed 1 base and J shed 6 bases, with 10 bases lying between them. Germline CDR1 reads MNHEY; CDR2 reads SVGAGI. The CDR3 DNA sequence: TGTGCCAGCAGTTACTACAGGGCCTCCGAGCAGTACTTC. This sequence encodes CASSYYRASEQYF.

A note on this clone: This CDR3 is also generated by other DNA sequences in the sample. The chain employs TRBV5-1 and TRBJ2-2, with D possibly called TRBD1 or TRBD2 (5 bases each). Germline CDR1 SGHRS, CDR2 YFSETQ. V was trimmed by 4 bases and J by 0 bases, leaving 7 bases between them. The CDR3 is made up of 14 amino acids. In nucleotides, the CDR3 is TGCGCCAGCAGCGAGGGACCGAACACCGGGGAGCTGTTTTTT. This translates into CASSEGPNTGELFF.